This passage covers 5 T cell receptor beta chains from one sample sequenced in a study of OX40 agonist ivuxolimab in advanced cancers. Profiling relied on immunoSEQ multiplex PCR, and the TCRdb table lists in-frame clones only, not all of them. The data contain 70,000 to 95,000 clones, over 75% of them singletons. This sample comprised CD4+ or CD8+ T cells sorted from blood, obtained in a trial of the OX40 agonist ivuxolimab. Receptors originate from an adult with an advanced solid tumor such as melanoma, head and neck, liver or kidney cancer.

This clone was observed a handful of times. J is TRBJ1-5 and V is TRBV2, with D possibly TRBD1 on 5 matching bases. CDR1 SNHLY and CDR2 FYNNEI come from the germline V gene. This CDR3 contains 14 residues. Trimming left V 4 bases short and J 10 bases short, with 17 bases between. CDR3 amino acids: CASSGPGGEEPQHF. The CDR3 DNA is TGTGCCAGCAGTGGTCCGGGGGGTGAGGAACCCCAGCATTTT.

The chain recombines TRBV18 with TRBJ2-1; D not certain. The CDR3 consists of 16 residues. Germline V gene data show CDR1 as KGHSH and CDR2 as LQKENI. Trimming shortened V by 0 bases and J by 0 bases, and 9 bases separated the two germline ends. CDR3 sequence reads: CASSPPIAGSYNEQFF. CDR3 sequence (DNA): TGTGCCAGCTCACCACCGATAGCAGGCTCCTACAATGAGCAGTTCTTC.

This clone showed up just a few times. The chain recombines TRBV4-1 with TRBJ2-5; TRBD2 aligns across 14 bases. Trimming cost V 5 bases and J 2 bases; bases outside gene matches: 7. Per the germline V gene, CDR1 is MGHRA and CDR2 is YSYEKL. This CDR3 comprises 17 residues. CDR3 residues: CASSEGLAGEGQETQYF. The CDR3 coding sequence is TGCGCCAGCAGCGAGGGACTAGCGGGAGAGGGGCAAGAGACCCAGTACTTC.

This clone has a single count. Here the CDR3 reads CASSFGQGSYTDTQYF. CDR3 nucleotides: TGTGCCAGCAGCTTTGGGCAGGGGAGTTACACAGATACGCAGTATTTT. This chain uses TRBV7-9 with TRBJ2-3; tentative D call: TRBD1 (6 bases). The CDR3 sequence is 16 residues long. Trimming left V 3 bases short and J 2 bases short, with 15 bases between. Germline CDR1 SEHNR, CDR2 FQNEAQ (reference sequence).

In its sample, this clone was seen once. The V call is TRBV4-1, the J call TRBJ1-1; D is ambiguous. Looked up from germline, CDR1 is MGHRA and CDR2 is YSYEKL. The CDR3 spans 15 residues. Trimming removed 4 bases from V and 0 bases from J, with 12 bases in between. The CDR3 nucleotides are TGCGCCAGCAGCCCCCTATCGACGGTGAACACTGAAGCTTTCTTT. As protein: CASSPLSTVNTEAFF.